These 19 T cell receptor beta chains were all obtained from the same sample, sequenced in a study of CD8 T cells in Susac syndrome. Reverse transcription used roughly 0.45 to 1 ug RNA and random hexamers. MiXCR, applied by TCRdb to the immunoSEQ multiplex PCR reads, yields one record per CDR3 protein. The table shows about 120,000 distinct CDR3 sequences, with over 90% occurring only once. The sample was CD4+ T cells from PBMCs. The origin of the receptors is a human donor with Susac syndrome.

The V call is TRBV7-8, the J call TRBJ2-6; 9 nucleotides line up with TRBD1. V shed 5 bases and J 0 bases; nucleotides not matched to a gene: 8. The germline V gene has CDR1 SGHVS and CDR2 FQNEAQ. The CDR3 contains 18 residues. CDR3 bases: TGTGCCAGCAGCCTCCGGGACAGGGTATTCTCTGGGGCCAACGTCCTGACTTTC. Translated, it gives CASSLRDRVFSGANVLTF.

Written as DNA, the CDR3 is TGTGCCAGTAGTAGGGGACAGGGAGCCGCCGGGGAGCTGTTTTTT. Amino acids: CASSRGQGAAGELFF. This sequence joins TRBV19 and TRBJ2-2, with TRBD1 matching 9 bases. The CDR3 is 15 residues long. V was pared by 4 bases and J by 6 bases, with 6 bases of the junction left unmatched. CDR1 is LNHDA, CDR2 SQIVND, per germline (reference sequence).

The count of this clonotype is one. The CDR3 is CASSLGTFNQPQHF. CDR3 DNA: TGCGCCAGCAGCTTGGGGACCTTCAATCAGCCCCAGCATTTT. The chain has TRBV5-1 and TRBJ1-5; D not resolved. Trimming pared 0 bases from V and 3 bases from J, leaving 7 bases between. This CDR3 comprises 14 residues. Looked up from germline, CDR1 is SGHRS and CDR2 is YFSETQ.

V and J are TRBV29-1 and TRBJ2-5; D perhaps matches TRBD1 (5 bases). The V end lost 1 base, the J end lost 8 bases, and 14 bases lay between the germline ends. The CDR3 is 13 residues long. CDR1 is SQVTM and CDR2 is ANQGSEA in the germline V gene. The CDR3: CSVEGAGSGTQYF. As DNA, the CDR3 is TGCAGCGTTGAAGGGGCAGGGTCCGGAACCCAGTACTTC.

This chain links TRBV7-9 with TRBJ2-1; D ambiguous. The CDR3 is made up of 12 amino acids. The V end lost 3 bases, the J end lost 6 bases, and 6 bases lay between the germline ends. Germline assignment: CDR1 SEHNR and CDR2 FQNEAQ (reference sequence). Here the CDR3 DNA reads TGTGCCAGCAGCTTGACCGCCAATGAGCAGTTCTTC. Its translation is CASSLTANEQFF.

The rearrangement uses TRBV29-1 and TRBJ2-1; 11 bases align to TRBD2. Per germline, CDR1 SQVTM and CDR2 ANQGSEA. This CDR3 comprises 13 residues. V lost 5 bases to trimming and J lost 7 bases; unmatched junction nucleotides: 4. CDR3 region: CSVTSGSENEQFF. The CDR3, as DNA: TGCAGCGTTACTAGCGGGAGTGAGAATGAGCAGTTCTTC.

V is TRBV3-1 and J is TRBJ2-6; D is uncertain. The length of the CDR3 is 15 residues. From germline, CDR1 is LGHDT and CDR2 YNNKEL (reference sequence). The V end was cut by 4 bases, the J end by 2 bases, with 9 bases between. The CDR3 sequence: CASSRTRPGANVLTF. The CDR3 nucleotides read TGTGCCAGCAGCCGAACAAGACCTGGGGCCAACGTCCTGACTTTC.

The CDR3 loop is CASSQDRPGQPLDTQYF. The CDR3 DNA is TGCGCCAGCAGCCAAGATAGGCCGGGACAGCCTCTGGATACGCAGTATTTT. The chain uses TRBV4-1 and TRBJ2-3, with TRBD1 matching over 7 bases. The CDR3 is made up of 17 amino acids. J lost 6 bases, V lost 0 bases, and 12 bases had no gene match. The V gene's germline CDR1 is MGHRA and CDR2 YSYEKL.

The DNA for the CDR3 is TGCAGCGTTGATTTATCGGGGTGGTACAATGAGCAGTTCTTC. Its protein product is CSVDLSGWYNEQFF. V and J are TRBV29-1 and TRBJ2-1; tentatively, D is TRBD2 (5 bases). CDR3 length: 14 residues. The germline CDR1 and CDR2 sequences are SQVTM and ANQGSEA. V was clipped by 3 bases and J by 4 bases, with 13 bases between them.

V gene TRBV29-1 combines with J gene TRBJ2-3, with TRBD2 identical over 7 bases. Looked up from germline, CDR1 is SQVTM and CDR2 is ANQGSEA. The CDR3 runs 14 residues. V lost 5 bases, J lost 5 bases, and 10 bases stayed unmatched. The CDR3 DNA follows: TGCAGCGTTACTGGGAGGGCCGGGGTAGATACGCAGTATTTT. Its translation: CSVTGRAGVDTQYF.

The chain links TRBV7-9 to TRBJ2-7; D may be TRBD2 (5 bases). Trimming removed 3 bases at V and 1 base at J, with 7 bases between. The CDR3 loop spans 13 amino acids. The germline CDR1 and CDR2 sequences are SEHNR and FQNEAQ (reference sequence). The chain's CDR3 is CASSFGMSYEQYF. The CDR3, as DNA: TGTGCCAGCAGCTTCGGGATGTCCTACGAGCAGTACTTC. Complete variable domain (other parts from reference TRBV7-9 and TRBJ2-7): DTGVSQNPRHKITKRGQNVTFRCDPISEHNRLYWYRQTLGQGPEFLTYFQNEAQLEKSRLLSDRFSAERPKGSFSTLEIQRTEQGDSAMYLCASSFGMSYEQYFGPGTRLTVT.

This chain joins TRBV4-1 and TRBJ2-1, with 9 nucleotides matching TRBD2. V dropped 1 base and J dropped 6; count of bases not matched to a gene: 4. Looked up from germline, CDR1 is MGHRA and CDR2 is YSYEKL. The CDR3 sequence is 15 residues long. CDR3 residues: CASSQGGTSSNEQFF. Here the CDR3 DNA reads TGCGCCAGCAGCCAAGGGGGGACTAGCAGCAATGAGCAGTTCTTC.

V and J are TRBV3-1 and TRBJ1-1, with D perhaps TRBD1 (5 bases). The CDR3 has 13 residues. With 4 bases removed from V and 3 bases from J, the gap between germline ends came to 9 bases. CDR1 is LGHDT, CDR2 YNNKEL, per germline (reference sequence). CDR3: CASSPGGDTEAFF. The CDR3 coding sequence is TGTGCCAGCAGCCCCGGGGGGGACACTGAAGCTTTCTTT.

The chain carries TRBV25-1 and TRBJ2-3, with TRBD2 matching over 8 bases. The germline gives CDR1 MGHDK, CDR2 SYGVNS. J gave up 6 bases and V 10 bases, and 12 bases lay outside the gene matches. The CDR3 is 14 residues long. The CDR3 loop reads CAIGEAGGSDTQYF. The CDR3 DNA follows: TGTGCCATCGGTGAGGCGGGAGGTTCTGATACGCAGTATTTT.

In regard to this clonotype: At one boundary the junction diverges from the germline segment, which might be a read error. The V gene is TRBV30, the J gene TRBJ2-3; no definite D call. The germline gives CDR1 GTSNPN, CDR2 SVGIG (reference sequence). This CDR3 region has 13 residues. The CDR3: CVWSGVTTDTQYF. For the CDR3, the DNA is TGTGTCTGGAGTGGCGTAACCACAGATACGCAGTATTTT.

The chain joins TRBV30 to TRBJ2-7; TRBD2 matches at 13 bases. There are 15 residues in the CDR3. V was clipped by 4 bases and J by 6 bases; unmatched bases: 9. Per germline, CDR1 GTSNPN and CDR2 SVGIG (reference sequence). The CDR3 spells CAWIRLAGGWREQYF. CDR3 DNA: TGTGCCTGGATTCGACTAGCGGGAGGATGGCGCGAGCAGTACTTC.

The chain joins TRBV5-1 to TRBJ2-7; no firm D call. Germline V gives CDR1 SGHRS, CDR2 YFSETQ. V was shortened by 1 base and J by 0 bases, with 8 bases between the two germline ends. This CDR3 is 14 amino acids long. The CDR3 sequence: CASSLTAGSYEQYF. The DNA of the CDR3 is TGCGCCAGCAGCTTGACCGCCGGCTCCTACGAGCAGTACTTC.

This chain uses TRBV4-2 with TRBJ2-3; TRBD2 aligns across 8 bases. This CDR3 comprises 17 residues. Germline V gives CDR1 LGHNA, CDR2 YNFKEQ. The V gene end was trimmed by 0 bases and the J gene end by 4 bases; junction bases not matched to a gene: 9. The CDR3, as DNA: TGTGCCAGCAGCCAAGATCTTCGCGGGAGGTCTGCAGATACGCAGTATTTT. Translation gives CASSQDLRGRSADTQYF.

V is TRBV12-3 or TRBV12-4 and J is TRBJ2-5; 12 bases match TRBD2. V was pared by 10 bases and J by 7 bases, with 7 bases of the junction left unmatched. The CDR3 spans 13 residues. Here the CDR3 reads CATRLAGGGTQYF. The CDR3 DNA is TGTGCCACCAGGCTAGCGGGAGGGGGGACCCAGTACTTC.